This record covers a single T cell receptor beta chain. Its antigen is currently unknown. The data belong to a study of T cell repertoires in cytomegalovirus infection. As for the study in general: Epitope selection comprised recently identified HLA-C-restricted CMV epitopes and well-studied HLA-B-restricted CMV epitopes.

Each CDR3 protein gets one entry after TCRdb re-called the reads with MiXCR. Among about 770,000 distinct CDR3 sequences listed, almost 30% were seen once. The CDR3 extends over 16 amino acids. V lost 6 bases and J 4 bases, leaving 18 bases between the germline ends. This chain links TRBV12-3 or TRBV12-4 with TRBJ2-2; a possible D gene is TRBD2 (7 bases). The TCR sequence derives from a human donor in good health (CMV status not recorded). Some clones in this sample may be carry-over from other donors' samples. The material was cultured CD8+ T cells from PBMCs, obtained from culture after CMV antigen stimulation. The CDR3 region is CASSPWGGAGTGELFF. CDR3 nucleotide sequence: TGTGCCAGCAGCCCCTGGGGGGGCGCGGGCACCGGGGAGCTGTTTTTT.